The present T cell receptor (beta chain) was sequenced within a study of PD-1 blockade in classical Hodgkin lymphoma. Every patient had relapsed following autologous stem cell transplantation, and cohorts differed in brentuximab vedotin exposure. Complete response, partial response or progressive disease was recorded as best response. Only in-frame clones appear in the TCRdb table, and some are missing; sequencing was by immunoSEQ multiplex PCR. Altogether 50,000 to 85,000 clones are present, 65% to 75% being singletons, with the ten largest covering less than 9.5%. This receptor was taken from a human donor with classical Hodgkin lymphoma. This specimen consisted of peripheral blood mononuclear cells (PBMCs), obtained before the second cycle of nivolumab.

Here the CDR3 reads CASSWTGTDNEQFF. The CDR3 nucleotides read TGTGCCAGCAGCTGGACCGGGACAGACAATGAGCAGTTCTTC. The chain combines TRBV11-3 with TRBJ2-1, with 7 bases that match TRBD1. The CDR3 has 14 amino acids. V trimming: 4 bases; J trimming: 5 bases; junction bases outside the gene matches: 5. CDR1 and CDR2 from the germline V gene are SGHNT and YENEEA.